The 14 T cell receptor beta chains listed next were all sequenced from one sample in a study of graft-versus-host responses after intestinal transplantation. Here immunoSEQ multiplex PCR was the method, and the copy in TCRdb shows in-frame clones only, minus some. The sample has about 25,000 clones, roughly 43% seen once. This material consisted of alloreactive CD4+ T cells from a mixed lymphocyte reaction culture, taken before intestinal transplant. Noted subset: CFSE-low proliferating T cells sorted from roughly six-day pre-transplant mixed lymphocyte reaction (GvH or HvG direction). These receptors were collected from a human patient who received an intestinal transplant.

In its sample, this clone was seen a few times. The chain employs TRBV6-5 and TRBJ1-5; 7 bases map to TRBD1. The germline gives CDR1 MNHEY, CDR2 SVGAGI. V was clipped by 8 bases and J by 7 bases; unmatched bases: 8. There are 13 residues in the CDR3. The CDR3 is CASQYARGQPQHF. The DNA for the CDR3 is TGTGCCAGCCAGTACGCCAGGGGGCAGCCCCAGCATTTT.

The CDR3 protein is CASSPWTSSDEQFF. CDR3 in DNA: TGTGCCAGCAGCCCCTGGACTAGCTCGGATGAGCAGTTCTTC. The rearrangement joins TRBV11-2 to TRBJ2-1; 8 bases match TRBD2. In germline, CDR1 is SGHAT, CDR2 FQNNGV. CDR3 length: 14 amino acids. The V and J ends lost 5 bases and 8 bases, in that order; junction bases with no gene match: 8. Full variable domain (outside the CDR3, taken from reference TRBV11-2 and TRBJ2-1): EAGVAQSPRYKIIEKRQSVAFWCNPISGHATLYWYQQILGQGPKLLIQFQNNGVVDDSQLPKDRFSAERLKGVDSTLKIQPAKLEDSAVYLCASSPWTSSDEQFFGPGTRLTVL.

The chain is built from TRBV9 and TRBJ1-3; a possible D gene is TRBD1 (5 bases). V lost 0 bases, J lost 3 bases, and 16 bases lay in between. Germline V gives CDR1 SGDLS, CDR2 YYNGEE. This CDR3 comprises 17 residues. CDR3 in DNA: TGTGCCAGCAGCGTAGACCCAGGGTCAGTCGGTGGAAACACCATATATTTT. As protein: CASSVDPGSVGGNTIYF.

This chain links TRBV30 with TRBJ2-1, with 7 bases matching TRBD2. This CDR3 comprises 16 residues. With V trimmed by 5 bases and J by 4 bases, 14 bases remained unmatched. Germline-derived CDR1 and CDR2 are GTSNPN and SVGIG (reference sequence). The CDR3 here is CAWEGPRGSTYNEQFF. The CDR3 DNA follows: TGTGCCTGGGAGGGCCCCCGCGGGAGTACTTACAATGAGCAGTTCTTC.

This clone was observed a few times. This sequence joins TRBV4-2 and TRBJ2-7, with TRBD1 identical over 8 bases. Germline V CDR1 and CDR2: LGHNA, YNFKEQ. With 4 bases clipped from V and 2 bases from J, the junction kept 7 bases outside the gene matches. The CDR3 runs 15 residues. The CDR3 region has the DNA TGTGCCAGCAGCCCCGCCGGGACAGGTGCCTACGAGCAGTACTTC. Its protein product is CASSPAGTGAYEQYF.

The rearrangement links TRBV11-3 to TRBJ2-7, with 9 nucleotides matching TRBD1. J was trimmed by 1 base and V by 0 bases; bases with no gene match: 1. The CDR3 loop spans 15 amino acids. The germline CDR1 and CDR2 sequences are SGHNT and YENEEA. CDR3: CASSLEGTGSYEQYF. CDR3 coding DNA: TGTGCCAGCAGCTTAGAGGGGACAGGGTCCTACGAGCAGTACTTC.

This CDR3 is CASSVNYVWFGNEQFF. The CDR3 DNA follows: TGTGCCAGCAGCGTTAACTACGTTTGGTTTGGGAATGAGCAGTTCTTC. The genes are TRBV9 and TRBJ2-1, with D unresolved. Trimming took off 2 bases at V and 7 bases at J, with 19 bases between the two ends. Per germline, CDR1 SGDLS and CDR2 YYNGEE. The CDR3 loop spans 16 amino acids.

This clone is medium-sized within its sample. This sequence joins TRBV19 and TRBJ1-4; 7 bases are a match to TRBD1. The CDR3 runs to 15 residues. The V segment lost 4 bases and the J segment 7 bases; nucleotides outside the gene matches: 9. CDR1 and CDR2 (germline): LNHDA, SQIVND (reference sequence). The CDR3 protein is CASSTRDRVFEKLFF. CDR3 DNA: TGTGCCAGTAGTACGCGAGACAGGGTTTTTGAAAAACTGTTTTTT.

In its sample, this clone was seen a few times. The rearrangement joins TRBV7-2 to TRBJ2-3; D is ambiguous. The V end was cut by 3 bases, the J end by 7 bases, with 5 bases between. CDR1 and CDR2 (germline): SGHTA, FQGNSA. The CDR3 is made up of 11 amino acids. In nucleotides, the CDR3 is TGTGCCAGCAGCTTCCACAATACGCAGTATTTT. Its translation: CASSFHNTQYF.

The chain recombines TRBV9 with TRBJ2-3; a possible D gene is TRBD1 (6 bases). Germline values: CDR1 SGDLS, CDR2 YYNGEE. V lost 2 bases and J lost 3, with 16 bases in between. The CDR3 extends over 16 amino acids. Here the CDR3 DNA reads TGTGCCAGCAGCGTCACAGGGATAATCTCGACAGATACGCAGTATTTT. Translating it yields CASSVTGIISTDTQYF.

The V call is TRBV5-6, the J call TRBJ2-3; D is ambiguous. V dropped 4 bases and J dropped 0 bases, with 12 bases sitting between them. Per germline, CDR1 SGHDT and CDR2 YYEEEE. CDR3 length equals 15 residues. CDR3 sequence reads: CASSPLAMSTDTQYF. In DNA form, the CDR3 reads TGTGCCAGCAGCCCGCTCGCGATGAGCACAGATACGCAGTATTTT.

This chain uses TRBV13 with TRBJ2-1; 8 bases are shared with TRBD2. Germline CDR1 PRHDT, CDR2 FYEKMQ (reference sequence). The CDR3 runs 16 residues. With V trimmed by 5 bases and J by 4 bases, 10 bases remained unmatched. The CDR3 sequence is CASSLFAGGGYNEQFF. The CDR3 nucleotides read TGTGCCAGCAGCCTCTTTGCGGGAGGAGGGTACAATGAGCAGTTCTTC.

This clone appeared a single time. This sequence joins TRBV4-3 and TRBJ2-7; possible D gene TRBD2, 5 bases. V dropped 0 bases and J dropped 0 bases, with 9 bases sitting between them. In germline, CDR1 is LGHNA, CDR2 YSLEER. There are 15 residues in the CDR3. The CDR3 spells CASSQDSARSYEQYF. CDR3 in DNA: TGCGCCAGCAGCCAAGATAGCGCTCGCTCCTACGAGCAGTACTTC.

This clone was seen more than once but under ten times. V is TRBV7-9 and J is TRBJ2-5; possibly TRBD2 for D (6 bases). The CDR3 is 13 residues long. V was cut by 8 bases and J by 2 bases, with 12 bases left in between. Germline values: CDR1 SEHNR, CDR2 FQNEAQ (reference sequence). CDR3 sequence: CASGSGRQETQYF. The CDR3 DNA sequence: TGTGCCAGCGGTTCAGGGAGGCAAGAGACCCAGTACTTC.